This T cell receptor beta chain emerged from a study of shared clonotypes between healthy human individuals. The repertoire was sequenced with immunoSEQ multiplex PCR; TCRdb's copy has only in-frame clones and lacks some. Among hundreds of thousands of clones listed, less than 98% were seen once. CDR1 and CDR2 (germline): LNHNV, YYDKDF (reference sequence). This CDR3 region has 15 residues. Trimming took off 1 base at V and 0 bases at J, with 9 bases between the two ends. The sequence came from a woman in her twenties or thirties in good health. This chain links TRBV15 with TRBJ1-2; no definite D call. The source material was naive CD4+ T cells sorted from blood. Subset in this sample: CD45RA+ positively selected. The CDR3 sequence is CATSRVLLANYGYTF. The CDR3 region has the DNA TGTGCCACCAGCAGAGTTTTGCTGGCTAACTATGGCTACACCTTC.